Sequencing of this TCR beta chain was carried out in a study of shared clonotypes between healthy human individuals. Deletions cut 7 bases from V and 5 bases from J, with 18 bases between. Germline CDR1 is SQVTM and CDR2 is ANQGSEA. CDR3 size: 13 residues. Data came from immunoSEQ multiplex PCR; TCRdb stores just in-frame clones and leaves some out. Of 2 million to 2.5 million clones in the sample, just under 95% were seen once. The sample was naive CD4+ T cells from PBMCs. Specified subset: CD45RA+ positively selected. The clonotype was recovered from a man in his late teens or twenties in good health. Some clones in this sample may be carry-over from other donors' samples. The J gene is TRBJ2-7, the V gene TRBV29-1; D is perhaps TRBD1 or TRBD2 (5 bases each). CDR3 residues: CSARRYLGDEQYF. The CDR3, as DNA: TGCAGCGCCCGAAGGTATCTGGGGGACGAGCAGTACTTC.